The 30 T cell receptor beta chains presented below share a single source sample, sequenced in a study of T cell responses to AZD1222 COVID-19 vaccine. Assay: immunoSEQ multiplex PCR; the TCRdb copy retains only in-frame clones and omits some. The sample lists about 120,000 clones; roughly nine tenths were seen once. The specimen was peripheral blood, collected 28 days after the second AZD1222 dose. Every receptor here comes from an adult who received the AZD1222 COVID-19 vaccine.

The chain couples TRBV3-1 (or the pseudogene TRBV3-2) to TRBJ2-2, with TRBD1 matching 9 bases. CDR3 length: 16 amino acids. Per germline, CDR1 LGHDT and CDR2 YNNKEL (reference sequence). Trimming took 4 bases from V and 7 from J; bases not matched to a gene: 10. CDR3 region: CASSRSTGGAYGELFF. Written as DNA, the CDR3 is TGTGCCAGCAGCCGTAGTACAGGGGGCGCGTACGGGGAGCTGTTTTTT.

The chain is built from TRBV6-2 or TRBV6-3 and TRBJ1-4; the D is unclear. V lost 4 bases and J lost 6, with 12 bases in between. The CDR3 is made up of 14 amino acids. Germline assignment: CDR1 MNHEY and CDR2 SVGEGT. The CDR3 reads CASSLGDYYEKLFF. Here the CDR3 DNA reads TGTGCCAGCAGTTTAGGAGACTACTATGAAAAACTGTTTTTT.

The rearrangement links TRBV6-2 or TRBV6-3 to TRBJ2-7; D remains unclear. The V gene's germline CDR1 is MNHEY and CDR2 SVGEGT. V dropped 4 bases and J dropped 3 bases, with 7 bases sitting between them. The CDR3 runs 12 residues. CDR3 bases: TGTGCCAGCAGTTTAGGGTTCTACGAGCAGTACTTC. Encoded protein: CASSLGFYEQYF.

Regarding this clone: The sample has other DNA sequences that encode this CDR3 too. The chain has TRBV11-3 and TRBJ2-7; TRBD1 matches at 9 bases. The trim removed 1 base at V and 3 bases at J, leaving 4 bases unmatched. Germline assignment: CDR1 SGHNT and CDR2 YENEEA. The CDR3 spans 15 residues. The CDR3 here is CASSLGGTGSYEQYF. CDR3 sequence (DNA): TGTGCCAGCAGCTTAGGAGGGACAGGGAGCTACGAGCAGTACTTC.

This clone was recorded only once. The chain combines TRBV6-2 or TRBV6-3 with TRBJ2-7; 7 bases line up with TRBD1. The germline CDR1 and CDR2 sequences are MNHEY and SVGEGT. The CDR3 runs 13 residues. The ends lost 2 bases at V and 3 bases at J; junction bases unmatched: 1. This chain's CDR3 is CASSYGTVYEQYF. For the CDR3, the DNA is TGTGCCAGCAGTTACGGGACAGTCTACGAGCAGTACTTC.

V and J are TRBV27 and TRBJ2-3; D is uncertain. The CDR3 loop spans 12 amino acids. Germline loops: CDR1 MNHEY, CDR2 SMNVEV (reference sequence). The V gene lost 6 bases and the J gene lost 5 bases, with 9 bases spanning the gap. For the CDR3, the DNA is TGTGCCAGCAGGTCACCTGAAGATACGCAGTATTTT. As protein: CASRSPEDTQYF.

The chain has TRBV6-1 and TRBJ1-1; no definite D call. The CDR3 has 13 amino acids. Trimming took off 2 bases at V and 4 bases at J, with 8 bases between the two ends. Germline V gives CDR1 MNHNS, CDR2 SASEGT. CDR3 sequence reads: CASSERTGTEAFF. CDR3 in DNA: TGTGCCAGCAGTGAACGGACGGGCACTGAAGCTTTCTTT.

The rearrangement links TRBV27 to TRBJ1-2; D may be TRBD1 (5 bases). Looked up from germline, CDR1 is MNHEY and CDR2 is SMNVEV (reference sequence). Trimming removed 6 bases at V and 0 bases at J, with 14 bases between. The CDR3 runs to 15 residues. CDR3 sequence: CASRSGGTANYGYTF. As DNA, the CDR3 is TGTGCCAGCAGGTCGGGGGGGACTGCTAACTATGGCTACACCTTC.

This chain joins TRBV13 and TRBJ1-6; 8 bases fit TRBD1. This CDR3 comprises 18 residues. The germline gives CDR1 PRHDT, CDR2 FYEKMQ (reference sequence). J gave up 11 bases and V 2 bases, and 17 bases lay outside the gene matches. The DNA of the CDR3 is TGTGCCAGCAGCTTAAAGGGTCGAGGACAGGGCCTCGCGCCACCCCTCCACTTT. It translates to CASSLKGRGQGLAPPLHF.

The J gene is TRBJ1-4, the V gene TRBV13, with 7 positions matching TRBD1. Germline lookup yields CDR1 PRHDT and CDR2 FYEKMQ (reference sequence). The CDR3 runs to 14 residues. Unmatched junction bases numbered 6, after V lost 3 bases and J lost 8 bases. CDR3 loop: CASSFRQGGEKLFF. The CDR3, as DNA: TGTGCCAGCAGCTTCCGACAGGGTGGGGAAAAACTGTTTTTT.

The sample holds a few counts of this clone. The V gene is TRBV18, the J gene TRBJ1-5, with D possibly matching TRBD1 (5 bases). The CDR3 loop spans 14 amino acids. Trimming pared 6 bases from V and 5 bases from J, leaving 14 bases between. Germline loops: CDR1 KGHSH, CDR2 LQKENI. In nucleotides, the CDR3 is TGTGCCAGCTCCTTTGGTCAGGGATATCAGCCCCAGCATTTT. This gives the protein CASSFGQGYQPQHF. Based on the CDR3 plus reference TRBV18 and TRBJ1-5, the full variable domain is NAGVMQNPRHLVRRRGQEARLRCSPMKGHSHVYWYRQLPEEGLKFMVYLQKENIIDESGMPKERFSAEFPKEGPSILRIQQVVRGDSAAYFCASSFGQGYQPQHFGDGTRLSIL.

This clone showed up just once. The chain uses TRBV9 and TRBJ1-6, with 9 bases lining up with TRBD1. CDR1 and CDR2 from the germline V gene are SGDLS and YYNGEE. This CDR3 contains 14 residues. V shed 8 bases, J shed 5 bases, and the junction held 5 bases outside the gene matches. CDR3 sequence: CASKGDRDNSPLHF. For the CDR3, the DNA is TGTGCCAGTAAAGGGGACAGGGATAATTCACCCCTCCACTTT.

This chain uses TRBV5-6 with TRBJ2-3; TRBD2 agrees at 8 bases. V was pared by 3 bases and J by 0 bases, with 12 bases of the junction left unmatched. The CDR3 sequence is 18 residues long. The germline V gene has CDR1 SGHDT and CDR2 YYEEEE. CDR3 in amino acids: CASSWDSGELTSTDTQYF. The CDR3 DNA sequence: TGTGCCAGCAGCTGGGATAGCGGGGAGCTAACTAGCACAGATACGCAGTATTTT. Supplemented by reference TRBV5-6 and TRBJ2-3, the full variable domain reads DAGVTQSPTHLIKTRGQQVTLRCSPKSGHDTVSWYQQALGQGPQFIFQYYEEEERQRGNFPDRFSGHQFPNYSSELNVNALLLGDSALYLCASSWDSGELTSTDTQYFGPGTRLTVL.

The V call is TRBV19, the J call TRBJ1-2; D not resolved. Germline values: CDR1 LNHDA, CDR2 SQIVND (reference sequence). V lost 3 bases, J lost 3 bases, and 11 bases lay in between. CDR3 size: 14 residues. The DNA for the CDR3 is TGTGCCAGTAGTATCGCGGCGGAGGACTATGGCTACACCTTC. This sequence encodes CASSIAAEDYGYTF.

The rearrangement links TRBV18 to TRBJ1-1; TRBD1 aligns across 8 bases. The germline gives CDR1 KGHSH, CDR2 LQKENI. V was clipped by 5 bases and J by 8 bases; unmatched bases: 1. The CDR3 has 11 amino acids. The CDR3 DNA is TGTGCCAGCTCAGGACAGGGCGAAGCTTTCTTT. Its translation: CASSGQGEAFF.

CDR3 protein: CASSRPWGGGTEAFF. In DNA, the CDR3 is TGTGCCAGCAGCCGTCCGTGGGGAGGCGGGACTGAAGCTTTCTTT. The chain links TRBV14 to TRBJ1-1, with unresolved D. The V end lost 4 bases, the J end lost 5 bases, and 17 bases lay between the germline ends. This CDR3 has 15 residues. Germline V CDR1 and CDR2: SGHDN, FVKESK.

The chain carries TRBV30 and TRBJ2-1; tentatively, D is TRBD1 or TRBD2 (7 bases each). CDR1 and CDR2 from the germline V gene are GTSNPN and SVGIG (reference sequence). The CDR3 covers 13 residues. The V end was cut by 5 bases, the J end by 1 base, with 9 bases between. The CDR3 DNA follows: TGTGCCTGGCAGGGGGGGTCCTACAATGAGCAGTTCTTC. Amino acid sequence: CAWQGGSYNEQFF. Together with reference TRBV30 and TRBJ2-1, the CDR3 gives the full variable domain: SQTIHQWPATLVQPVGSPLSLECTVEGTSNPNLYWYRQAAGRGLQLLFYSVGIGQISSEVPQNLSASRPQDRQFILSSKKLLLSDSGFYLCAWQGGSYNEQFFGPGTRLTVL.

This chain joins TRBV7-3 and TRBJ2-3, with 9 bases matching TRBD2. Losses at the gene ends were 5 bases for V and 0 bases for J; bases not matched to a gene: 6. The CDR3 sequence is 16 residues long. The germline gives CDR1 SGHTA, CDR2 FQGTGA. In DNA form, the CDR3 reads TGTGCCAGCAGCCCCCGACTAGCGGCGAGCACAGATACGCAGTATTTT. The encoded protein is CASSPRLAASTDTQYF.

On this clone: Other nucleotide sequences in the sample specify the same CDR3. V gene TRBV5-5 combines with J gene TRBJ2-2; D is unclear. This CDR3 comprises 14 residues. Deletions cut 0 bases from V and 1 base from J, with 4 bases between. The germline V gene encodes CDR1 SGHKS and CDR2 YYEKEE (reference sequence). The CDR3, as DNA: TGTGCCAGCAGCTTGGGGTTGAACACCGGGGAGCTGTTTTTT. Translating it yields CASSLGLNTGELFF.

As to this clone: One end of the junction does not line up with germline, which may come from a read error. The CDR3 DNA sequence: TGTGCCAGCAGCGTATTCCCTGGGGCCAACGTCTTGACTTTC. This gives the protein CASSVFPGANVLTF. This chain links TRBV9 with TRBJ2-6, with D possibly TRBD1 on 5 matching bases. Germline V lookup: CDR1 SGDLS, CDR2 YYNGEE. CDR3 length: 14 residues. Using reference TRBV9 and TRBJ2-6 for the parts outside the CDR3, the full variable domain is DSGVTQTPKHLITATGQRVTLRCSPRSGDLSVYWYQQSLDQGLQFLIQYYNGEERAKGNILERFSAQQFPDLHSELNLSSLELGDSALYFCASSVFPGANVLTFGAGSRLTVL.

The CDR3 region is CASSDRVRGDSPLHF. In DNA, the CDR3 is TGTGCCAGCAGTGATAGGGTCAGGGGGGATTCACCCCTCCACTTT. The chain is built from TRBV2 and TRBJ1-6; TRBD1 agrees at 7 bases. The CDR3 extends over 15 amino acids. J was trimmed by 8 bases and V by 3 bases; bases with no gene match: 7. Germline V lookup: CDR1 SNHLY, CDR2 FYNNEI.

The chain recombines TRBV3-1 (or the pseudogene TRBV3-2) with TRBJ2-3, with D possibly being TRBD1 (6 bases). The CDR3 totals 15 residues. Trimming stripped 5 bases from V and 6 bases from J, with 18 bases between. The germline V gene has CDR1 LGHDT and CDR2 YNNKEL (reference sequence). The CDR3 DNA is TGTGCCAGCAGCATACAGGGTACTTATTCGGATACGCAGTATTTT. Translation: CASSIQGTYSDTQYF.

This chain's CDR3 is CASSVMGGGGNTIYF. The CDR3 DNA sequence: TGTGCCAGCAGCGTAATGGGGGGAGGTGGAAACACCATATATTTT. V and J are TRBV11-2 and TRBJ1-3, with D maybe TRBD1 (5 bases). The length of the CDR3 is 15 residues. The V gene lost 5 bases and the J gene lost 3 bases, with 14 bases spanning the gap. The germline gives CDR1 SGHAT, CDR2 FQNNGV.

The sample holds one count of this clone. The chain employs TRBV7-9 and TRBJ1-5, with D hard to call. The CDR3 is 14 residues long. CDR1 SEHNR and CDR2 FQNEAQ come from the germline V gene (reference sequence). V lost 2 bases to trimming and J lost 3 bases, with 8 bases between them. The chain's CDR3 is CASSLSTDNQPQHF. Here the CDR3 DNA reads TGTGCCAGCAGCTTATCGACGGACAATCAGCCCCAGCATTTT.

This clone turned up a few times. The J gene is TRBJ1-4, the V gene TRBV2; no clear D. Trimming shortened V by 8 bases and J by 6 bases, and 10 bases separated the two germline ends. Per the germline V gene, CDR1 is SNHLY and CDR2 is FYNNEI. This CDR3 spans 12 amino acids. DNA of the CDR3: TGTGCCAGCGGGGATGTTTATGAAAAACTGTTTTTT. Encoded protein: CASGDVYEKLFF.

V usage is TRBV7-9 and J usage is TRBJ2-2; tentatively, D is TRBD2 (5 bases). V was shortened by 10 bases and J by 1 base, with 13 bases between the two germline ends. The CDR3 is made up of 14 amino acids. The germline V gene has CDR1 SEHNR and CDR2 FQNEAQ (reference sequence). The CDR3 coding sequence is TGTGCCACACGGGGTCCGGGGAACACCGGGGAGCTGTTTTTT. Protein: CATRGPGNTGELFF.

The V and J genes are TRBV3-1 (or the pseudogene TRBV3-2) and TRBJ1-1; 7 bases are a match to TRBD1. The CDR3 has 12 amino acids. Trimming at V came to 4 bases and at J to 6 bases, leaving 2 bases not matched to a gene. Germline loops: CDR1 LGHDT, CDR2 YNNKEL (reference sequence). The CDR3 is CASSLGQAEAFF. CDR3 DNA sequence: TGTGCCAGCAGCCTAGGACAGGCTGAAGCTTTCTTT.

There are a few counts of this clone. The CDR3 region is CASSISSVMNTEAFF. CDR3 DNA: TGTGCCAGCTCAATATCAAGTGTCATGAACACTGAAGCTTTCTTT. The chain links TRBV18 to TRBJ1-1, with no clear D. Germline V CDR1 and CDR2: KGHSH, LQKENI. Between the trimmed V and J ends, which lost 5 bases and 0 bases, there was a span of 13 bases. The CDR3 extends over 15 amino acids.

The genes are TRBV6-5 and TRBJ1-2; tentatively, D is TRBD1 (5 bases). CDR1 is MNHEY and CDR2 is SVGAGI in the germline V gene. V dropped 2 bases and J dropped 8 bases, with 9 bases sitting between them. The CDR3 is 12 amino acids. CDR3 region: CASSYQGAGYTF. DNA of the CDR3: TGTGCCAGCAGTTACCAAGGGGCCGGCTACACCTTC.

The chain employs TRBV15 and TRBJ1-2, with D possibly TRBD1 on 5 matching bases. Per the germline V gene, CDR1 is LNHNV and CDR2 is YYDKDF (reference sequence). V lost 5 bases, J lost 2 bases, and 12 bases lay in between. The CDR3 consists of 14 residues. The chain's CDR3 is CATSGLGPNYGYTF. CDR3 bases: TGTGCCACCAGCGGCCTGGGGCCAAACTATGGCTACACCTTC.